These 5 T cell receptor beta chains share one sample of origin, sequenced in a study of OX40 agonist ivuxolimab in advanced cancers. Libraries came from the immunoSEQ multiplex PCR assay. TCRdb re-hosts the immuneACCESS table, in-frame sequences only. Its copies lack some clones; in the studies checked, an unresolved V gene accounts for under half of them, and the cause for the rest is not known. The sample records roughly 120,000 clones, about 90% of which are singletons. Jointly, the top ten make up 0.7% to 0.9% of the sample. Sequences were derived from CD4+ or CD8+ T cells sorted from blood, sampled in a trial of the OX40 agonist ivuxolimab. These receptors were collected from an adult with an advanced solid tumor such as melanoma, head and neck, liver or kidney cancer.

The J gene is TRBJ2-7, the V gene TRBV30, with D unclear. Germline loops: CDR1 GTSNPN, CDR2 SVGIG (reference sequence). The CDR3 contains 13 residues. Trimming shortened V by 0 bases and J by 9 bases, and 15 bases separated the two germline ends. The CDR3 coding sequence is TGTGCCTGGAGTGTTGGGGAATCGACGGGGCAGTACTTC. Amino acids: CAWSVGESTGQYF.

The V and J genes are TRBV7-9 and TRBJ2-1; a possible D gene is TRBD1 (6 bases). CDR1 is SEHNR, CDR2 FQNEAQ, per germline (reference sequence). The CDR3 sequence is 15 residues long. Deletions cut 3 bases from V and 0 bases from J, with 9 bases between. In DNA, the CDR3 is TGTGCCAGCAGCTTCCGGACAGACTCCTACAATGAGCAGTTCTTC. Translated, it gives CASSFRTDSYNEQFF.

This chain links TRBV18 with TRBJ1-1, with TRBD1 identical over 9 bases. The CDR3 is 15 amino acids. J gave up 4 bases and V 0 bases, and 3 bases lay outside the gene matches. Germline loops: CDR1 KGHSH, CDR2 LQKENI. The DNA of the CDR3 is TGTGCCAGCTCACCACCGGGGACAGGGACCACTGAAGCTTTCTTT. Protein sequence: CASSPPGTGTTEAFF.

The chain joins TRBV10-2 to TRBJ1-5; D remains unclear. Germline loops: CDR1 WSHSY, CDR2 SAAADI. The CDR3 length is 12 residues. Trimming left V 4 bases short and J 6 bases short, with 7 bases between. The CDR3, as DNA: TGCGCCAGCAGTGGTGAGAGTCAGCCCCAGCATTTT. Translated: CASSGESQPQHF.

The rearrangement links TRBV5-6 to TRBJ2-3; TRBD2 matches at 9 bases. This CDR3 comprises 16 residues. V lost 0 bases and J lost 0; bases outside the gene matches: 2. The V gene's germline CDR1 is SGHDT and CDR2 YYEEEE. This chain's CDR3 is CASSLGLAASTDTQYF. CDR3 coding DNA: TGTGCCAGCAGCTTGGGACTAGCGGCTAGCACAGATACGCAGTATTTT.